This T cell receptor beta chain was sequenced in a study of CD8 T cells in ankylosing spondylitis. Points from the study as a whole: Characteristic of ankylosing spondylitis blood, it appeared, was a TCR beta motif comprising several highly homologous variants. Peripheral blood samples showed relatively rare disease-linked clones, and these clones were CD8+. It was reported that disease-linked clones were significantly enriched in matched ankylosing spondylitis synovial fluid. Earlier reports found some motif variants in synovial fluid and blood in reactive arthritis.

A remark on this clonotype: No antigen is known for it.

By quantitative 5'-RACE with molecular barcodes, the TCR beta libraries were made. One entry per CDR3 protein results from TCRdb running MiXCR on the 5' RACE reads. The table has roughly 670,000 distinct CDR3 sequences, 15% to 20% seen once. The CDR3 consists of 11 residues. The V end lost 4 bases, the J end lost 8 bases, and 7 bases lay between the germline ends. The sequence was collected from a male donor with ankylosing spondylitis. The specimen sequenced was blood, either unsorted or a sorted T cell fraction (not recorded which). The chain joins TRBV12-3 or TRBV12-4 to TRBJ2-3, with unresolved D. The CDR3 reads CASSSTGTQYF. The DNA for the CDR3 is TGTGCCAGCAGTTCCACCGGTACGCAGTATTTT.